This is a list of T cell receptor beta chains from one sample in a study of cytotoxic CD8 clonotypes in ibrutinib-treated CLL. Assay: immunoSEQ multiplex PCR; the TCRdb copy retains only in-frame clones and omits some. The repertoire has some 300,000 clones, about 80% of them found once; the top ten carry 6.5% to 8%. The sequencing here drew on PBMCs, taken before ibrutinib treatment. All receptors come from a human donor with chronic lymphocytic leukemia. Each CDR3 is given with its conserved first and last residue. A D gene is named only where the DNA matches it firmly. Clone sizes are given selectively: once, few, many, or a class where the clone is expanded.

CDR3nt: TGTGCCAGCAGCTTAGAACTAGCGGTGGCCTACGAGCAGTACTTC
CDR3aa: CASSLELAVAYEQYF
abundance: NA
j_gene: TRBJ2-7
d_gene: TRBD2
v_gene: TRBV11-1

CDR3nt: TGCGCCAGCAGCTTTGGGAGCGGCACAGATACGCAGTATTTT
CDR3aa: CASSFGSGTDTQYF
abundance: once
j_gene: TRBJ2-3
d_gene: NA
v_gene: TRBV5-1

CDR3nt: TGTGCCTGGAGTGTAGAAGTCAATCAGCCCCAGCATTTT
CDR3aa: CAWSVEVNQPQHF
abundance: NA
j_gene: TRBJ1-5
d_gene: NA
v_gene: TRBV30

CDR3nt: TGTGCCGCAGGGAGCCGGAACACCGGGGAGCTGTTTTTT
CDR3aa: CAAGSRNTGELFF
abundance: NA
j_gene: TRBJ2-2
d_gene: NA
v_gene: TRBV28

CDR3nt: TGTGCCTGGAGTGTACTCAGGGTTGGGCAGCCCCAGCATTTT
CDR3aa: CAWSVLRVGQPQHF
abundance: NA
j_gene: TRBJ1-5
d_gene: NA
v_gene: TRBV30

CDR3nt: TGTGCCAGCAGCCCACGACAGGGACGGGGTACGCAGTATTTT
CDR3aa: CASSPRQGRGTQYF
abundance: NA
j_gene: TRBJ2-3
d_gene: TRBD1
v_gene: TRBV9

CDR3nt: TGCGCCAGCAGTAGCGGGAGTCCCACCGGGGAGCTGTTTTTT
CDR3aa: CASSSGSPTGELFF
abundance: NA
j_gene: TRBJ2-2
d_gene: TRBD2
v_gene: TRBV10-1

CDR3nt: TGCGCCAGCACACGCCCAGTCTATAGCAATCAGCCCCAGCATTTT
CDR3aa: CASTRPVYSNQPQHF
abundance: NA
j_gene: TRBJ1-5
d_gene: NA
v_gene: TRBV23-1

CDR3nt: TGCGCCAGCAGCCAAGACAGCAGGGGGTCCTTCTACACCTTC
CDR3aa: CASSQDSRGSFYTF
abundance: NA
j_gene: TRBJ1-2
d_gene: TRBD1
v_gene: TRBV4-3

CDR3nt: TGTGCCACCAGCAGCAGAAGACGACAGGGTAGTCATCAGCCCCAGCATTTT
CDR3aa: CATSSRRRQGSHQPQHF
abundance: NA
j_gene: TRBJ1-5
d_gene: TRBD1
v_gene: TRBV15

CDR3nt: TGTGCCAGCAGCTTAACGGGACAGGGAGCTAACTATGGCTACACCTTC
CDR3aa: CASSLTGQGANYGYTF
abundance: few
j_gene: TRBJ1-2
d_gene: TRBD1
v_gene: TRBV7-2

CDR3nt: TGTGCCAGCAGACTAGCGGGAGGCGCAGATACGCAGTATTTT
CDR3aa: CASRLAGGADTQYF
abundance: NA
j_gene: TRBJ2-3
d_gene: TRBD2
v_gene: TRBV7-2

CDR3nt: TGTGCCACCACCGATGGACCGGGACTAGACAATGAGCAGTTCTTC
CDR3aa: CATTDGPGLDNEQFF
abundance: NA
j_gene: TRBJ2-1
d_gene: TRBD2
v_gene: TRBV13

CDR3nt: TGCGCCAGCAGTCGGGGTGGCTACACCTTC
CDR3aa: CASSRGGYTF
abundance: NA
j_gene: TRBJ1-2
d_gene: NA
v_gene: TRBV5-1

CDR3nt: TGTGCCAGCAGTTTAGGAGGGGATAATGAAAAACTGTTTTTT
CDR3aa: CASSLGGDNEKLFF
abundance: NA
j_gene: TRBJ1-4
d_gene: NA
v_gene: TRBV28

CDR3nt: TGTGCCTGGAGTGTACGGGAGAACACTGAAGCTTTCTTT
CDR3aa: CAWSVRENTEAFF
abundance: many
j_gene: TRBJ1-1
d_gene: NA
v_gene: TRBV30

CDR3nt: TGTGCCAGCAGCTCCGGGACTAGCGGGAGGGACGAGCAGTACTTC
CDR3aa: CASSSGTSGRDEQYF
abundance: NA
j_gene: TRBJ2-7
d_gene: TRBD2
v_gene: TRBV11-2

CDR3nt: TGTGCCTGGAGACGAACAGGAGTGAACACTGAAGCTTTCTTT
CDR3aa: CAWRRTGVNTEAFF
abundance: NA
j_gene: TRBJ1-1
d_gene: NA
v_gene: TRBV30

CDR3nt: TGTGCCAGTAGTATCGGGGCCCGGGCAGCAGCTAACTATGGCTACACCTTC
CDR3aa: CASSIGARAAANYGYTF
abundance: NA
j_gene: TRBJ1-2
d_gene: NA
v_gene: TRBV19

CDR3nt: TGTGCCAGCAGTTACTCGGGACTGAGGGATGAAAAACTGTTTTTT
CDR3aa: CASSYSGLRDEKLFF
abundance: NA
j_gene: TRBJ1-4
d_gene: NA
v_gene: TRBV6-5

CDR3nt: TGTGCCAGCAGCGAGTACTCGGCAGGAGCGTCTGGGGGCTACACCTTC
CDR3aa: CASSEYSAGASGGYTF
abundance: NA
j_gene: TRBJ1-2
d_gene: NA
v_gene: TRBV5-4

CDR3nt: TGTGCCAGCAGTCGTCCAGGGACAGGGAGTTTGGAGACCCAGTACTTC
CDR3aa: CASSRPGTGSLETQYF
abundance: NA
j_gene: TRBJ2-5
d_gene: TRBD1
v_gene: TRBV25-1

CDR3nt: TGTGCCAGCAGCCCCGGGGCGGGAGGGCCTAGAGAGCAGTACTTC
CDR3aa: CASSPGAGGPREQYF
abundance: NA
j_gene: TRBJ2-7
d_gene: TRBD2
v_gene: TRBV11-2

CDR3nt: TGTGCCAGCTCAAATGATCCGGGACAAAACATTCAGTACTTC
CDR3aa: CASSNDPGQNIQYF
abundance: NA
j_gene: TRBJ2-4
d_gene: NA
v_gene: TRBV18

CDR3nt: TGTGCCAGTAGTATTATCGATCTAGCGGAGCAGTACTTC
CDR3aa: CASSIIDLAEQYF
abundance: NA
j_gene: TRBJ2-7
d_gene: NA
v_gene: TRBV19

CDR3nt: TGTGCCAGCAGCGCGGACAGAGCTAACTATGGCTACACCTTC
CDR3aa: CASSADRANYGYTF
abundance: few
j_gene: TRBJ1-2
d_gene: NA
v_gene: TRBV9

CDR3nt: TGCGCCAGCAGTCGGGGGGACGGCCAAGAGACCCAGTACTTC
CDR3aa: CASSRGDGQETQYF
abundance: NA
j_gene: TRBJ2-5
d_gene: TRBD2
v_gene: TRBV5-1

CDR3nt: TGTGCCAGCAGTTTTTTAGGGATTGATGGCTACACCTTC
CDR3aa: CASSFLGIDGYTF
abundance: NA
j_gene: TRBJ1-2
d_gene: NA
v_gene: TRBV28

CDR3nt: TGTGCCAGCAGCAAAGGGCGCGGGAGGGGAGGTAATCAGCCCCAGCATTTT
CDR3aa: CASSKGRGRGGNQPQHF
abundance: NA
j_gene: TRBJ1-5
d_gene: NA
v_gene: TRBV21-1

CDR3nt: TGCGCCAGCAGCTTGGGCCATAAAGAGACCCAGTACTTC
CDR3aa: CASSLGHKETQYF
abundance: NA
j_gene: TRBJ2-5
d_gene: NA
v_gene: TRBV5-1

CDR3nt: TGCGCCAGCAGCCTGGGTAGGAATGAAAAACTGTTTTTT
CDR3aa: CASSLGRNEKLFF
abundance: NA
j_gene: TRBJ1-4
d_gene: NA
v_gene: TRBV4-1

CDR3nt: TGTGCCAGCAGGGAACTAGGGAGCGAGCAGTACTTC
CDR3aa: CASRELGSEQYF
abundance: NA
j_gene: TRBJ2-7
d_gene: NA
v_gene: TRBV2

CDR3nt: TGTGCCAGCAGACTAGCGGGAGGGTCCTACGAGCAGTACTTC
CDR3aa: CASRLAGGSYEQYF
abundance: few
j_gene: TRBJ2-7
d_gene: TRBD2
v_gene: TRBV27

CDR3nt: TGTGCCAGCAGTGTGTTCCCAGGAAGCGGGAGTATCAAGACCCAGTACTTC
CDR3aa: CASSVFPGSGSIKTQYF
abundance: NA
j_gene: TRBJ2-5
d_gene: TRBD2
v_gene: TRBV6-1

CDR3nt: TGTGCCTGGGAGAGCGGGAGGGCCCAAGAGACCCAGTACTTC
CDR3aa: CAWESGRAQETQYF
abundance: NA
j_gene: TRBJ2-5
d_gene: TRBD2
v_gene: TRBV30

CDR3nt: TGCGCCAGCAGCCAAGGAAACAGGCAGAATCAGCCCCAGCATTTT
CDR3aa: CASSQGNRQNQPQHF
abundance: NA
j_gene: TRBJ1-5
d_gene: NA
v_gene: TRBV4-3

CDR3nt: TGTGCCACCAGCAGCCCTAGCGGGAGGGTTACCGGGGAGCTGTTTTTT
CDR3aa: CATSSPSGRVTGELFF
abundance: few
j_gene: TRBJ2-2
d_gene: TRBD2
v_gene: TRBV15

CDR3nt: TGTGCCAGCAGCGTAGAAGGGACGCGACAGTTCTTC
CDR3aa: CASSVEGTRQFF
abundance: NA
j_gene: TRBJ2-1
d_gene: NA
v_gene: TRBV9

CDR3nt: TGTGCCAGCAGCCCCCAAACGGGAGTTGCCCCCTACGAGCAGTACTTC
CDR3aa: CASSPQTGVAPYEQYF
abundance: NA
j_gene: TRBJ2-7
d_gene: NA
v_gene: TRBV9

CDR3nt: TGTGCCATCAGTGAGACCTCAGCACGTAATCAGTTCTTC
CDR3aa: CAISETSARNQFF
abundance: NA
j_gene: TRBJ2-1
d_gene: NA
v_gene: TRBV10-3

CDR3nt: TGTGCCAGCAGTTACCCGGGGACAGGGGGTAGCGAGCAGTACTTC
CDR3aa: CASSYPGTGGSEQYF
abundance: NA
j_gene: TRBJ2-7
d_gene: TRBD1
v_gene: TRBV6-6

CDR3nt: TGTGCCAGCACCCGGGGAGATCTCTCTGGAAACACCATATATTTT
CDR3aa: CASTRGDLSGNTIYF
abundance: NA
j_gene: TRBJ1-3
d_gene: NA
v_gene: TRBV5-6